The following is a TCR beta chain sequence with its context. Original processing notes: Amplification of reference gene primers provided the estimated nucleated cell counts. This table comes from immunoSEQ multiplex PCR, and its TCRdb copy is limited to in-frame clones, with some not included. Clonal size and the V and J genes are those of that table, whereas D and trimming came from the DNA. Of around 92,000 clones listed, roughly 86% are singletons. The data belong to a study of blood T cell repertoires in COVID-19. For the study at large: Samples of COVID-19 (acute and convalescent) were obtained from the United States, Italy and Spain. Sources were T cells, B-cell-depleted T cells, or PBMCs; the material itself was cDNA or gDNA.

Germline V gives CDR1 SGHAT, CDR2 FQNNGV. The CDR3 totals 13 residues. V lost 5 bases and J 0 bases, leaving 5 bases between the germline ends. The receptor comes from a woman aged 55 to 70 in a cohort sampled during active or convalescent COVID-19. Sample: peripheral blood. The V call is TRBV11-2, the J call TRBJ1-3; D is uncertain. The CDR3 coding sequence is TGTGCCAGCAGCGCAGACTCTGGAAACACCATATATTTT. The encoded protein is CASSADSGNTIYF.